This record looks at one T cell receptor (beta chain) sequence and its context. The data were obtained in a study of blood T cell repertoires in COVID-19. Background on the study: Acute and convalescent COVID-19 specimens originated in the United States, Italy and Spain. T cells, B-cell-depleted T cells, or PBMCs provided the cDNA or gDNA that served as material.

Under the authors' procedure: From reference gene primer amplification, estimates of nucleated cell counts were derived. Sequencing was performed with immunoSEQ multiplex PCR; in TCRdb, only in-frame clones are kept and a portion is missing. The V and J calls and clone size were taken over from that table, and D and trimming were inferred from the DNA. The sample contains about 110,000 clones, 76% of which appear only once. The CDR3 has 15 residues. Trimming at V came to 2 bases and at J to 5 bases, leaving 5 bases not matched to a gene. Per the germline V gene, CDR1 is LNHDA and CDR2 is SQIVND (reference sequence).

What was sequenced was peripheral blood. The chain couples TRBV19 to TRBJ2-5; TRBD2 matches at 10 bases. This TCR was sampled from a man older than 75 with COVID-19, enrolled during active disease. The CDR3 bases are TGTGCCAGTAGTATACTAGCGGGAGTGAGGGAGACCCAGTACTTC. As protein: CASSILAGVRETQYF.